A single T cell receptor beta chain is shown here with its context. What it binds is unknown. This sample is drawn from a study of Ad26.COV2.S vaccination and SARS-CoV-2 variants. V was cut by 5 bases and J by 4 bases, with 8 bases left in between. This CDR3 has 12 residues. Germline CDR1 is WSHSY and CDR2 is SAAADI. Profiling relied on immunoSEQ multiplex PCR, and the TCRdb table lists in-frame clones only, not all of them. The table has around 370,000 clones, about 92% seen once. Study results and caveats: A substantial breadth of spike-specific CD8+ and CD4+ T cell responses after vaccination has been reported. Comparable non-spike TCR breadth was observed in vaccine and placebo recipients. Relative to placebo recipients, vaccine recipients exhibited elevated spike-specific TCR breadth. Responses of T cells in total may have been underestimated by the TCR breadth and depth analyses.

This receptor was identified in a human donor who had recovered from COVID-19. The sequenced sample was peripheral blood, obtained after recovery from COVID-19. The rearrangement uses TRBV10-2 and TRBJ1-1; D uncertain. Here the CDR3 DNA reads TGCGCCAGCAGTTCGGGCGGCACTGAAGCTTTCTTT. Translated: CASSSGGTEAFF.